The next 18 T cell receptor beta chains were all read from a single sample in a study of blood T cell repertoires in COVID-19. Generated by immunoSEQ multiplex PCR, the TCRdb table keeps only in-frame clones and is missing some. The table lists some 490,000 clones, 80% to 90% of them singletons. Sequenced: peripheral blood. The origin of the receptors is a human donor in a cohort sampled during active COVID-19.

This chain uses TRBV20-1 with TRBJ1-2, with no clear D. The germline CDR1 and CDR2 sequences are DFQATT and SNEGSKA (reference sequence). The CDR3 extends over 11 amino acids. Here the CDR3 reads CITRSNYGYTF. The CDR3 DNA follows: TGCATCACTCGAAGCAACTATGGCTACACCTTC.

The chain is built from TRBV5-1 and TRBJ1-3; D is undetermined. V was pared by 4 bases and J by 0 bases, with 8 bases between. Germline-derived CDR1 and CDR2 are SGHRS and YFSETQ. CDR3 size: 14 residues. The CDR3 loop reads CASSVVSSGNTIYF. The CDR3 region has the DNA TGCGCCAGCAGCGTGGTCAGCTCTGGAAACACCATATATTTT.

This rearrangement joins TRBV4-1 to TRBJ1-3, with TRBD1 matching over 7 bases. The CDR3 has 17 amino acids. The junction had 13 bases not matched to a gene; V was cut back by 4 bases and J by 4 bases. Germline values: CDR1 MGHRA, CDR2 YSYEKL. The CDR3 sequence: CASSLAKGASEGNTIYF. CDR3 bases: TGCGCCAGCAGCCTAGCGAAGGGGGCCTCAGAAGGAAACACCATATATTTT.

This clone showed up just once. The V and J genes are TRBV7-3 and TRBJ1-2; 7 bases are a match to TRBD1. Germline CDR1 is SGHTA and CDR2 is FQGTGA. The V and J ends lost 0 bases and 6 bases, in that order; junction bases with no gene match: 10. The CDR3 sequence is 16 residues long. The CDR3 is CASSLTSTGTLDGYTF. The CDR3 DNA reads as TGTGCCAGCAGCTTAACTTCGACAGGGACTTTGGATGGCTACACCTTC.

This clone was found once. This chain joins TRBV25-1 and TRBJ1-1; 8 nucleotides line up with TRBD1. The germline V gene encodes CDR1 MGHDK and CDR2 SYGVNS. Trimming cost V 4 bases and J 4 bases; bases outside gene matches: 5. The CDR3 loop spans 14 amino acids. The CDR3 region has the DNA TGTGCCAGCAGTGGTCGGACAGGGACCACTGAAGCTTTCTTT. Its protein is CASSGRTGTTEAFF.

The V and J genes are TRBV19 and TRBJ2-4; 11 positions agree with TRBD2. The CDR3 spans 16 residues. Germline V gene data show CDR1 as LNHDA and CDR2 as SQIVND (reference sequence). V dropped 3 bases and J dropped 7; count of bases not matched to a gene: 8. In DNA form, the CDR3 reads TGTGCCAGTAGTATGGGGGACTTAGCGGGAGGGAACATTCAGTACTTC. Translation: CASSMGDLAGGNIQYF.

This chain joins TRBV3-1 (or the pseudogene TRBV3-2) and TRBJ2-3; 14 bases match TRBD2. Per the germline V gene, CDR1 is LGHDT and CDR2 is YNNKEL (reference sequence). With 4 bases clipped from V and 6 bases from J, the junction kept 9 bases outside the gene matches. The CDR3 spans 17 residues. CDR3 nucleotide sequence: TGTGCCAGCAGCCCCGGACTAGCGGGAGGAGGGTGGGATACGCAGTATTTT. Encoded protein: CASSPGLAGGGWDTQYF.

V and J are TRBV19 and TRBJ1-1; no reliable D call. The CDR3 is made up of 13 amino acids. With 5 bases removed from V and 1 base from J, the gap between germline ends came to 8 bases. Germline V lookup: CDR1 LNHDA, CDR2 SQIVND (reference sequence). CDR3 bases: TGTGCCAGTAGTCTGACATGGAACACTGAAGCTTTCTTT. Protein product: CASSLTWNTEAFF.

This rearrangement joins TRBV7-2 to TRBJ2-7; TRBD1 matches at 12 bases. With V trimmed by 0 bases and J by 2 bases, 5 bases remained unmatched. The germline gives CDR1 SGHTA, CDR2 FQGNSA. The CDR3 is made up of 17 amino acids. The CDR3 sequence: CASSLAVGQGATYEQYF. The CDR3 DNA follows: TGTGCCAGCAGCTTAGCGGTGGGACAGGGGGCAACCTACGAGCAGTACTTC.

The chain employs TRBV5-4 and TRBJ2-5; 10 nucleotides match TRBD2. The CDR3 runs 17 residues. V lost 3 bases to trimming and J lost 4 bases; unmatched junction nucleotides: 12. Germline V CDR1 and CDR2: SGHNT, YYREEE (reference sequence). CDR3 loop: CASSSSPTSGLGETQYF. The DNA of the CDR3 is TGTGCCAGCAGCTCCTCCCCGACTAGCGGGTTGGGAGAGACCCAGTACTTC.

CDR3 DNA sequence: TGTGCCAGTAGTAGGGGACTGCGCGAGCAGTACTTC. Translation gives CASSRGLREQYF. This rearrangement joins TRBV19 to TRBJ2-7; a weak D match, TRBD2 (6 bases). The CDR3 loop spans 12 amino acids. Germline-derived CDR1 and CDR2 are LNHDA and SQIVND (reference sequence). Trimming removed 4 bases at V and 6 bases at J, with 10 bases between.

For the CDR3, the DNA is TGTGCCTGGAGGCCCGGCGGGACTCCAAACAATGAGCAGTTCTTC. Amino acid sequence: CAWRPGGTPNNEQFF. V usage is TRBV30 and J usage is TRBJ2-1; D perhaps matches TRBD2 (6 bases). Germline assignment: CDR1 GTSNPN and CDR2 SVGIG (reference sequence). This CDR3 has 15 amino acids. Trimming took off 3 bases at V and 5 bases at J, with 17 bases between the two ends. Combining the CDR3 with reference TRBV30 and TRBJ2-1 gives the whole variable domain SQTIHQWPATLVQPVGSPLSLECTVEGTSNPNLYWYRQAAGRGLQLLFYSVGIGQISSEVPQNLSASRPQDRQFILSSKKLLLSDSGFYLCAWRPGGTPNNEQFFGPGTRLTVL.

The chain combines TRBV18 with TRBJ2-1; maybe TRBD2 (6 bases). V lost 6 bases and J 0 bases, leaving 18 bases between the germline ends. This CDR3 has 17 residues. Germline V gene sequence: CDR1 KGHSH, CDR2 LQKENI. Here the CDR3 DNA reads TGTGCCAGCTCTGCGGGGACGGAGCTCTTCTCCTACAATGAGCAGTTCTTC. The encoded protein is CASSAGTELFSYNEQFF.

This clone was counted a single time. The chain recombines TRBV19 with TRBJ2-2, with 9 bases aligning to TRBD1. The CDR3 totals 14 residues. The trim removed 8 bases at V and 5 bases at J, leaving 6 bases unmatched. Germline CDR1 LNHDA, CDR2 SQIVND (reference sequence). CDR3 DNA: TGTGCCAGTGGGGGACAGGGAGGAACCGGGGAGCTGTTTTTT. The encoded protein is CASGGQGGTGELFF.

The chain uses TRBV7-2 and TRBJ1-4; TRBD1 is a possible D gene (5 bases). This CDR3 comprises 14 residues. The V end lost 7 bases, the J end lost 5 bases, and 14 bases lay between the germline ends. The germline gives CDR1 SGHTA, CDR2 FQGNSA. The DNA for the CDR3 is TGTGCCAGCAAAGTTGGGGGGATAAATGAAAAACTGTTTTTT. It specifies CASKVGGINEKLFF.

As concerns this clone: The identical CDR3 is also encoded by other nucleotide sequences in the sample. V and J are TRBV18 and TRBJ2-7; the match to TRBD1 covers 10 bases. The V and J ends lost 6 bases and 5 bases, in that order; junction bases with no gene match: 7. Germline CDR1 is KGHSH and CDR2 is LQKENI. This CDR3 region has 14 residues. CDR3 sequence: CASSLRQGADEQYF. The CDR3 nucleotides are TGTGCCAGCTCCCTGCGACAGGGGGCTGACGAGCAGTACTTC.

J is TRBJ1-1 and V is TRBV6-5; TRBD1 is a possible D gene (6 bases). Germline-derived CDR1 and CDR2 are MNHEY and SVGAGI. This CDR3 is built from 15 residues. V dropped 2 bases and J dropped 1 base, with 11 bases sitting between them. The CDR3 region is CASSYPTGQNTEAFF. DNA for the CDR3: TGTGCCAGCAGTTACCCGACAGGACAGAACACTGAAGCTTTCTTT.

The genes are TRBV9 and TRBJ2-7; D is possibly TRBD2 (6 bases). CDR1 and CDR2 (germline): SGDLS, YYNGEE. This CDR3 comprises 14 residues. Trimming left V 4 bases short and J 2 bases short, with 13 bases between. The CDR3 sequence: CASSRGIPPYEQYF. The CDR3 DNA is TGTGCCAGCAGCCGCGGGATTCCCCCCTACGAGCAGTACTTC.